This T cell receptor beta chain was recorded in a study of identical twins. The cDNA had a unique molecular identifier and a template-switch universal primer site. Via MiXCR, TCRdb re-called the 5' RACE reads, giving one row per CDR3 protein. Of 420,000 or so distinct CDR3 sequences in the sample, less than 20% are singletons; the top ten hold less than 15%. This clonotype was picked up many times. Its antigen is not identified. General study results and limits: With monozygotic twins, out-of-frame TCR alpha sharing exceeded what models estimated. Weaker excess twin sharing was seen among beta out-of-frame sequences. Cord blood's abundant beta clonotypes had fewer insertions, unlike memory repertoires.

The CDR3 consists of 13 residues. The germline V and J ends were trimmed by 4 bases and 1 base, with 7 bases remaining between them. Germline CDR1 and CDR2: MNHEY and SMNVEV (reference sequence). The clonotype was recovered from a man aged 50 to 60 in good health. V is TRBV27 and J is TRBJ2-5, with D possibly TRBD2 on 5 matching bases. The sequenced material came from naive T cells sorted from blood. CDR3 residues: CASSSRVQETQYF. The CDR3 coding sequence is TGTGCCAGCAGTTCGAGGGTCCAAGAGACCCAGTACTTC.